This T cell receptor (beta chain) is drawn from a study of OX40 agonist ivuxolimab in advanced cancers. This CDR3 has 17 residues. V shed 5 bases and J shed 2 bases, with 22 bases lying between them. CDR1 SGHTA and CDR2 FQGNSA come from the germline V gene. Libraries were prepared by immunoSEQ multiplex PCR; TCRdb keeps only in-frame clonotypes and omits some of them. The sample contains fewer than 100,000 clones, 84% of which appear only once. This material consisted of CD4+ or CD8+ T cells sorted from blood, taken in a trial of the OX40 agonist ivuxolimab. The rearrangement links TRBV7-2 to TRBJ2-7; D remains unclear. This TCR was recovered from an adult with an advanced solid tumor such as melanoma, head and neck, liver or kidney cancer. The CDR3 sequence is CASSPPGTSPRTYEQYV. CDR3 nucleotides: TGTGCCAGCAGCCCCCCCGGTACCTCGCCTCGAACCTACGAGCAGTACGTC.